The clone carrying this T cell receptor (beta chain) has just a few counts. Its antigen is still unknown. The sample belongs to a study of beta chain features in type 1 diabetes. As for the study in general: Patients and healthy donors were similar in age, gender and cell yields. Examined across all samples were approximately 99 million sorted cells.

Donors underwent one heparinised blood draw, about 0.12 L on average. As every portion of the isolated RNA was reverse transcribed, the sequencing read expressed TCRB transcripts. Sequencing used immunoSEQ multiplex PCR; TCRdb keeps in-frame clones, though not all of them. The sample has more than 100,000 clones; 16% are singletons. Germline assignment: CDR1 SEHNR and CDR2 FQNEAQ (reference sequence). The ends were cut back, 7 bases at V and 0 bases at J, with 13 bases in the middle. The CDR3 has 15 amino acids. Study-level results: TCRB CDR3s were moderately but significantly shorter in Type 1 diabetes patients in all four CD4+ subsets. Patients with type 1 diabetes showed fewer VDJ junction insertions and more deletions.

Sequenced material: central memory CD4+ T cells from blood. The source is a man younger than 45 with type 1 diabetes. The chain has TRBV7-9 and TRBJ1-3, with D perhaps TRBD1 (5 bases). Written as DNA, the CDR3 is TGTGCCAGCATCCCCTGGGGCAACTCTGGAAACACCATATATTTT. Protein product: CASIPWGNSGNTIYF.